The clone carrying this TCR beta chain occurred a few times. The antigen remains undetermined. This entry comes from a study of shared clonotypes between healthy human individuals. Findings and caveats of the study: How much donors shared clonotypes was expected to be affected by sequencing depth.

Positive CCR7 selection of CD45RO-negative cells yielded the naive CD8 cells, and terminally differentiated effector memory CD45RA+ cells were excluded. Genomic DNA per cell subset filled all wells of several immunoSEQ plates. Data came from immunoSEQ multiplex PCR; TCRdb stores just in-frame clones and leaves some out. The sample lists about 800,000 clones, approximately 96% occurring once. The CDR3 contains 14 residues. V lost 1 base and J 7 bases, leaving 10 bases between the germline ends. The germline V gene has CDR1 MNHEY and CDR2 SVGAGI. The sequence came from a man aged 30-40 years in good health. The sequenced material came from naive CD8+ T cells sorted from blood. The V and J genes are TRBV6-5 and TRBJ1-4; no reliable D call. The CDR3 bases are TGTGCCAGCAGTTACTGGCAAGGAGGTGAAAAACTGTTTTTT. Amino acid sequence: CASSYWQGGEKLFF.